This record concerns one T cell receptor (beta chain) sequence. Its antigen target is currently unknown. Base qualities are missing; no much larger clone stands one base away. In light of the paper, this sample's treatment or condition label describes: oral pan-JAK inhibitor, 5-10 mg twice daily. Lesional scalp punch biopsies and peripheral blood were collected from alopecia areata patients. PBMCs were isolated by density centrifugation and stained for CD3, CD4 and CD8, after which CD4+ and CD8+ T cells were sorted on a FACSAria. The sample comes from a study of CD8+ T cells in alopecia areata (dated 2018 in TCRdb). With regard to the full study: Treated patients were enrolled in an open-label pilot trial of oral tofacitinib at 5 to 10 mg twice daily for moderate-to-severe alopecia areata. Tofacitinib was administered for 6 to 18 months, and 6 months of follow-up off drug were then conducted to assess delayed response and recurrence. Disease severity in treated patients was measured with the SALT score, which quantifies the percentage of affected scalp surface area. In both human patients and the C3H/HeJ mouse model, the study applied high-throughput TCRbeta sequencing to look at T cell clonal expansion in alopecia areata. On the human side, TCRbeta sequencing was run on scalp tissue and on sorted CD4+ and CD8+ peripheral blood T cells from healthy controls and from alopecia areata patients with either patchy or totalis/universalis disease. Biopsies were taken from tofacitinib-treated patients at baseline and again at 4 and 24 weeks into treatment, and several of those patients also had a later scalp biopsy. Scalp clonality was compared across normal scalp (n=4), patchy alopecia areata scalp (n=8), and alopecia totalis/universalis scalp (n=8). RNA came from the PAXgene miRNA kit for fixed scalp, the miRNeasy kit for PBMCs, and the RNeasy kit for mouse skin. Amplification of TCRbeta CDR3 regions was done by immunoSEQ multiplex PCR using 35 Vbeta forward primers and 13 Jbeta reverse primers. General study outcomes and caveats: During tofacitinib treatment, many expanded lesional clones stuck around in both scalp and blood, and this persistence may partly explain why relapse happens after treatment is stopped. Compared with normal scalp, lesional scalp, particularly in alopecia totalis/universalis, had higher clonality and more expanded CD8+ clones, which suggests antigenic drive. Scalp clonality and the number of expanded CD8+ clones among the top 100 scalp clones were significantly decreased by tofacitinib. Unlike mouse skin, where gammadelta T cells dominate, normal human skin contains resident alphabeta T cells that get sequenced too, which complicates analysis of the scalp TCR repertoire. Shared TCR sequences between patients were less evident than in mice, which may be partly attributable to HLA diversity in the patient population. Because the treated cohort was small and had just a single nonresponder, larger studies are needed to establish links between baseline CD8+ expansion and response.

V loses 1 base of germline sequence and J loses 4 bases, and the interval between the two ends is 14 bases. The germline V gene encodes CDR1 SGHVS and CDR2 FQNEAQ. Its CDR3 holds 15 amino acids, cysteine through phenylalanine. Only the CDR3 region is kept as DNA, spanning 45 bases read in frame from base 1. Receptors were amplified or captured by the immunoSEQ multiplex PCR assay. To provide template for TCR sequencing, every sample had RNA extracted and reverse transcribed into cDNA. SuperScript III was used for first-strand cDNA synthesis, primed with a 2:1 mix of oligo-dT and random hexamers. A synthetic immune receptor repertoire was used to gauge amplification bias, and whatever bias remained was removed computationally. From the authors' description of their analysis: Raw reads were preprocessed for error removal, and CDR3 was defined according to IMGT conventions as running from the conserved cysteine to phenylalanine. Clonality was computed as 1 minus the Shannon entropy, with the entropy normalized by log2 of the number of productive unique TCRs. Whether each scalp clone was CD4 or CD8 was inferred by checking scalp TCRbeta sequences against the CD4 and CD8 repertoires from sorted blood. This immuneACCESS table, as held by TCRdb, lists in-frame sequences with V and J called but not all clones. Of the missing ones, under half trace to an unresolved V gene in checked studies; the others have no known cause. D and trimming come from the DNA, and the V and J calls and clone size come from that table. Across this sample there are 200,000 to 250,000 clones, with around two fifths seen only once. Around 0.48% of the sample is in the top ten clones.

The V gene is TRBV7-8 and the J gene is TRBJ2-7, with no confidently assigned D gene. This TCR derives from a human donor with alopecia areata. This specimen consisted of CD4+ T cells sorted from blood, obtained around week 34, from a patient treated with tofacitinib. The CDR3 region: CASSLDVGTWYEQYF. The DNA sequence is as follows: TGTGCCAGCAGCTTAGATGTGGGAACGTGGTACGAGCAGTACTTC. Extended through the reference TRBV7-8 and TRBJ2-7 proteins, this CDR3 yields the full variable domain: GAGVSQSPRYKVAKRGQDVALRCDPISGHVSLFWYQQALGQGPEFLTYFQNEAQLDKSGLPSDRFFAERPEGSVSTLKIQRTQQEDSAVYLCASSLDVGTWYEQYFGPGTRLTVT.